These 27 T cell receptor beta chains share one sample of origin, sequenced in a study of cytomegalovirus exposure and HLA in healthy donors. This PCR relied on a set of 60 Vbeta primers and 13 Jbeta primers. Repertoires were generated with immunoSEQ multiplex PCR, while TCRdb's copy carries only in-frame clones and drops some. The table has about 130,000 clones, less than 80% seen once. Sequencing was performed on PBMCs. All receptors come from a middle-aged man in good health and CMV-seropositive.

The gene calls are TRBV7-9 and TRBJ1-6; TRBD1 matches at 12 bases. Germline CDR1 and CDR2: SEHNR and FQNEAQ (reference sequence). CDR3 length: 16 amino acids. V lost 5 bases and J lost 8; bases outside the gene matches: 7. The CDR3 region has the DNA TGTGCCAGCAGCCTCCGGGGACAGGGGGCGCATTCACCCCTCCACTTT. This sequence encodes CASSLRGQGAHSPLHF. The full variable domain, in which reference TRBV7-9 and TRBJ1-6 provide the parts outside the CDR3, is DTGVSQNPRHKITKRGQNVTFRCDPISEHNRLYWYRQTLGQGPEFLTYFQNEAQLEKSRLLSDRFSAERPKGSFSTLEIQRTEQGDSAMYLCASSLRGQGAHSPLHFGNGTRLTVT.

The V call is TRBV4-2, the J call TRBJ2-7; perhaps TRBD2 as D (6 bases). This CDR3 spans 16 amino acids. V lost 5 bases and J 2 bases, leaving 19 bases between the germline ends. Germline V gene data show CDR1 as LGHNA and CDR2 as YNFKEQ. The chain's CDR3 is CASSLEASARPYEQYF. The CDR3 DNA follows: TGTGCCAGCAGCTTGGAAGCTAGCGCCAGACCCTACGAGCAGTACTTC.

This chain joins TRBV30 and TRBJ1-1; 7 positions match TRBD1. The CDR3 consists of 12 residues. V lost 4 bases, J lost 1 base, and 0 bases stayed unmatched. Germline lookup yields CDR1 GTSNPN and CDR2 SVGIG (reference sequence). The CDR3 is CAWKGANTEAFF. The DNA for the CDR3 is TGTGCCTGGAAGGGGGCGAACACTGAAGCTTTCTTT. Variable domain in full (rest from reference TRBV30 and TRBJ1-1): SQTIHQWPATLVQPVGSPLSLECTVEGTSNPNLYWYRQAAGRGLQLLFYSVGIGQISSEVPQNLSASRPQDRQFILSSKKLLLSDSGFYLCAWKGANTEAFFGQGTRLTVV.

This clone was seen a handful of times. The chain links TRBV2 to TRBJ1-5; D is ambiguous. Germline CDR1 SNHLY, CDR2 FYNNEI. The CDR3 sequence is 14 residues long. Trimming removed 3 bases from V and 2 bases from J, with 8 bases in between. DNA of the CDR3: TGTGCCAGCAGTGATCAGGCCCGCAATCAGCCCCAGCATTTT. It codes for CASSDQARNQPQHF.

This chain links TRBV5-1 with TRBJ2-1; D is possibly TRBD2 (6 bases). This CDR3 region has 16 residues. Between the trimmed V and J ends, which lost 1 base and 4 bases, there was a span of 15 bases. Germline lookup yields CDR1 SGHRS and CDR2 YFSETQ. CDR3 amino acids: CASSLSGSGGYNEQFF. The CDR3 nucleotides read TGCGCCAGCAGCTTGAGCGGAAGCGGAGGGTACAATGAGCAGTTCTTC.

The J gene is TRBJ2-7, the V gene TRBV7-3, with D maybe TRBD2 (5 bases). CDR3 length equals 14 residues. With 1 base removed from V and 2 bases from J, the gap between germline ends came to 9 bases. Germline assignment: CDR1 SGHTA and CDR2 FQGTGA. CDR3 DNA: TGTGCCAGCAGCTTAAAACCGGAGGCCTACGAGCAGTACTTC. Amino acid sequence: CASSLKPEAYEQYF.

The CDR3 reads CAISQWDRRNEQYF. The CDR3 DNA follows: TGTGCCATCAGTCAATGGGACAGGCGGAACGAGCAGTACTTC. V is TRBV10-3 and J is TRBJ2-7; 8 nucleotides agree with TRBD1. The CDR3 runs 14 residues. The germline V gene encodes CDR1 ENHRY and CDR2 SYGVKD. V gave up 5 bases and J gave up 5 bases; unmatched junction bases: 8.

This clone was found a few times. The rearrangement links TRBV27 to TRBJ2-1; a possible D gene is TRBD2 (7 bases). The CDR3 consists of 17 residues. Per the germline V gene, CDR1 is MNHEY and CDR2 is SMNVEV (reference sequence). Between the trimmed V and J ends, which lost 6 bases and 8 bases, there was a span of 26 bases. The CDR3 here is CASRNRDPREGGDEQFF. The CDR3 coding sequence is TGTGCCAGCAGGAATCGGGACCCGAGGGAAGGGGGGGATGAGCAGTTCTTC.

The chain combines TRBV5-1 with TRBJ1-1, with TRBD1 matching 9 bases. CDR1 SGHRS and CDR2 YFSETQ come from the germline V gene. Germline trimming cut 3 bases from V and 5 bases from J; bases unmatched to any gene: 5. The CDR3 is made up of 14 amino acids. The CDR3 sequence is CASSSQGAVTEAFF. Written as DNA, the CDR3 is TGCGCCAGCAGCTCACAGGGGGCTGTTACTGAAGCTTTCTTT. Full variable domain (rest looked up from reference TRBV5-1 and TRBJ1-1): KAGVTQTPRYLIKTRGQQVTLSCSPISGHRSVSWYQQTPGQGLQFLFEYFSETQRNKGNFPGRFSGRQFSNSRSEMNVSTLELGDSALYLCASSSQGAVTEAFFGQGTRLTVV.

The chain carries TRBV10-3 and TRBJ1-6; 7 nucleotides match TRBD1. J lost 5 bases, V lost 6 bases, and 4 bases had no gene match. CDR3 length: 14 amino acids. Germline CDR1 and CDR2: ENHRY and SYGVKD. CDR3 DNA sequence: TGTGCCATCAGGACCGGGACAGATAATTCACCCCTCCACTTT. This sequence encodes CAIRTGTDNSPLHF.

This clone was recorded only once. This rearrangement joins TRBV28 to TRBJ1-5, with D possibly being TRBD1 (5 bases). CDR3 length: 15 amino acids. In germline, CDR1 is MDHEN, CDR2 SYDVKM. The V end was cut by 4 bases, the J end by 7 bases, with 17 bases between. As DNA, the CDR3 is TGTGCCAGCAGTTCGAGAAGGGGTAAGGAGCAGCCCCAGCATTTT. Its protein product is CASSSRRGKEQPQHF.

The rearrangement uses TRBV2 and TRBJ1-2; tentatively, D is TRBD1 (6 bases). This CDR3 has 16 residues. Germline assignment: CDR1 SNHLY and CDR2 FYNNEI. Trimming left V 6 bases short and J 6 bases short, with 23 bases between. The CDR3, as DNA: TGTGCCAGCAGCGGATCACAGGGAGAGCGGCGGGATGGCTACACCTTC. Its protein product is CASSGSQGERRDGYTF.

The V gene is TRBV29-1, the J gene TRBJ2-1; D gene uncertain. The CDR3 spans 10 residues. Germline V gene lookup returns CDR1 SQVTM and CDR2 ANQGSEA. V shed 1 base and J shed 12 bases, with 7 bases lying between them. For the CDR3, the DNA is TGCAGCGTTGAAGCTAACCTGCAGTTCTTC. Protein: CSVEANLQFF.

The CDR3, as DNA: TGTGCCTGGAGTGTATTCGGGGAGCGGCCCCAGCATTTT. Translated, it gives CAWSVFGERPQHF. This chain links TRBV30 with TRBJ1-5; D is undetermined. Germline lookup yields CDR1 GTSNPN and CDR2 SVGIG (reference sequence). The CDR3 contains 13 residues. V lost 0 bases to trimming and J lost 9 bases, with 12 bases between them.

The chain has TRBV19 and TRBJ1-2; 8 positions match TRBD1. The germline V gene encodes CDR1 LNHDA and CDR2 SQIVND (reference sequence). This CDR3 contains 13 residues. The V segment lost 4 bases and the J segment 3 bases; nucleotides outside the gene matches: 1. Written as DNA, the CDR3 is TGTGCCAGTAGTAAGACAGGGGACTATGGCTACACCTTC. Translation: CASSKTGDYGYTF.

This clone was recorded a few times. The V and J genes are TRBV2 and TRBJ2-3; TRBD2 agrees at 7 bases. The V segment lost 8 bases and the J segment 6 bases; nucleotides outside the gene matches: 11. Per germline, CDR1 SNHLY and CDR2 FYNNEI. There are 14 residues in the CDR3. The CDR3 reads CASGGNGGGDTQYF. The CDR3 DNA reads TGTGCCAGCGGGGGGAACGGGGGAGGGGATACGCAGTATTTT.

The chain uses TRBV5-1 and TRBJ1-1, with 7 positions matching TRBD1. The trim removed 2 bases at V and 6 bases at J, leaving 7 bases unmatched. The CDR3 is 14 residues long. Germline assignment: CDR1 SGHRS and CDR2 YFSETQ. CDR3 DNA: TGCGCCAGCAGCTTCCGCGTAGGGACAGCTGAAGCTTTCTTT. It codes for CASSFRVGTAEAFF.

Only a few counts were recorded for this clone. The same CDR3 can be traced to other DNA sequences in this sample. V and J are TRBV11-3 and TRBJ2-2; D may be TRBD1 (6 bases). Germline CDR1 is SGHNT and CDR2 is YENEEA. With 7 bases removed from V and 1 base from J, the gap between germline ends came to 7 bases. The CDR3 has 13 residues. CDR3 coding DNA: TGTGCCAGCAAGGACAGGAACACCGGGGAGCTGTTTTTT. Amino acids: CASKDRNTGELFF.

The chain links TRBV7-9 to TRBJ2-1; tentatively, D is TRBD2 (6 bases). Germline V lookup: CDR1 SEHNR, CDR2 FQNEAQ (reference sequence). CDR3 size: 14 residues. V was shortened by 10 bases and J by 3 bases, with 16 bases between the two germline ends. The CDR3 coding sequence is TGTGCCACCTACTTTAGCGGACTCTACAATGAGCAGTTCTTC. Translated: CATYFSGLYNEQFF. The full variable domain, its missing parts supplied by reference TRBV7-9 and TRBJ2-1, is DTGVSQNPRHKITKRGQNVTFRCDPISEHNRLYWYRQTLGQGPEFLTYFQNEAQLEKSRLLSDRFSAERPKGSFSTLEIQRTEQGDSAMYLCATYFSGLYNEQFFGPGTRLTVL.

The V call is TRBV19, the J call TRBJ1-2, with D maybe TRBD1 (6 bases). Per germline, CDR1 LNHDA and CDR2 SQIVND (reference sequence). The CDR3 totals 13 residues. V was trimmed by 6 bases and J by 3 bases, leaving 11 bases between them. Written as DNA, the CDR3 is TGTGCCAGTAGCCCCAGGGGAGACTATGGCTACACCTTC. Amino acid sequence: CASSPRGDYGYTF.

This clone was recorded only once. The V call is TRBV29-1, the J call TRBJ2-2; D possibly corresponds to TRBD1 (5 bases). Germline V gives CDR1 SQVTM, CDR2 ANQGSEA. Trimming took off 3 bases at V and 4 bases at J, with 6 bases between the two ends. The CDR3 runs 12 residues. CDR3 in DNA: TGCAGCGTTGACAGGGTCACCGGGGAGCTGTTTTTT. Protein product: CSVDRVTGELFF.

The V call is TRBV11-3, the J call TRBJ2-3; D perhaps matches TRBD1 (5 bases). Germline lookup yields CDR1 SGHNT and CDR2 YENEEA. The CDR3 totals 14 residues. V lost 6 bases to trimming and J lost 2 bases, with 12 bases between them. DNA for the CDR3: TGTGCCAGCAGTCCCGACAGTGACACAGATACGCAGTATTTT. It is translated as CASSPDSDTDTQYF.

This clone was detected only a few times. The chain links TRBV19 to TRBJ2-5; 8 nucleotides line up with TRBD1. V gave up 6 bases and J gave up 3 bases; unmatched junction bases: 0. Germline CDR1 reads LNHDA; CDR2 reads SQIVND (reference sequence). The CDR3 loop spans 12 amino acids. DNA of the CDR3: TGTGCCAGTAGGACAGGGGAAGAGACCCAGTACTTC. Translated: CASRTGEETQYF. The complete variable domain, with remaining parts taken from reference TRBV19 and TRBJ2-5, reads DGGITQSPKYLFRKEGQNVTLSCEQNLNHDAMYWYRQDPGQGLRLIYYSQIVNDFQKGDIAEGYSVSREKKESFPLTVTSAQKNPTAFYLCASRTGEETQYFGPGTRLLVL.

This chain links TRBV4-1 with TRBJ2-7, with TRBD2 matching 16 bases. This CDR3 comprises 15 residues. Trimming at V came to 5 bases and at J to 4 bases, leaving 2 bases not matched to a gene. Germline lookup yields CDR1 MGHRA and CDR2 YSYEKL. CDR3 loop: CASSRGLAGGYEQYF. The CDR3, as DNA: TGCGCCAGCAGCAGGGGACTAGCGGGAGGGTACGAGCAGTACTTC.

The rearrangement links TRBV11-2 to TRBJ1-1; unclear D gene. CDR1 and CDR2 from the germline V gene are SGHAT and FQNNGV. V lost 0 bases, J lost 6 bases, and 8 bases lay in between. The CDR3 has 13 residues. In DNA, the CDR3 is TGTGCCAGCAGCTTAGATCTAGGCGCTGAAGCTTTCTTT. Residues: CASSLDLGAEAFF.

CDR3 DNA: TGCGCCAGCAGCTACAGGGACGGATACCAAGAGACCCAGTACTTC. It yields the protein CASSYRDGYQETQYF. This chain connects TRBV5-1 to TRBJ2-5, with D perhaps TRBD1 (6 bases). Germline V CDR1 and CDR2: SGHRS, YFSETQ. CDR3 length equals 15 residues. Trimming left V 3 bases short and J 0 bases short, with 12 bases between. Full variable domain (missing parts from reference TRBV5-1 and TRBJ2-5): KAGVTQTPRYLIKTRGQQVTLSCSPISGHRSVSWYQQTPGQGLQFLFEYFSETQRNKGNFPGRFSGRQFSNSRSEMNVSTLELGDSALYLCASSYRDGYQETQYFGPGTRLLVL.

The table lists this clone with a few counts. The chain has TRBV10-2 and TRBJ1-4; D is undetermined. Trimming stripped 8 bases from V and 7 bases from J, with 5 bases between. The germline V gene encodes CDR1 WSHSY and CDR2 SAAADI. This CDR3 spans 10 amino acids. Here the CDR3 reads CASLSEKLFF. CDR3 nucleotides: TGCGCCAGCCTCAGTGAAAAACTGTTTTTT.